Listed below are T cell receptor beta chains from one sample, sequenced in a study of blood T cell repertoires in COVID-19. Data came from immunoSEQ multiplex PCR; TCRdb stores just in-frame clones and leaves some out. The sample gives over 140,000 clones, approximately 83% of which show up once; more than 3.5% is in the top ten. The sample was peripheral blood. The receptors shown here come from a woman aged 55-75 years with acute or convalescent COVID-19. Each CDR3 is given without its conserved first and last residue. The order of the fields is V gene, J gene, CDR3 protein.

V gene: TRBV7-8; J gene: TRBJ1-5; CDR3 protein: ASSPRSGFQPQH
V gene: TRBV29-1; J gene: TRBJ2-3; CDR3 protein: SVGPGQGLADTQY
V gene: TRBV24-1; J gene: TRBJ2-3; CDR3 protein: ATRGGASPDTQY
V gene: TRBV5-1; J gene: TRBJ2-1; CDR3 protein: ASSLWGTSGRSSDEQF
V gene: TRBV3-1/TRBV3-2; J gene: TRBJ1-2; CDR3 protein: ASSPGQPSGAGYT
V gene: TRBV27; J gene: TRBJ2-1; CDR3 protein: ASRKTGGNEQF
V gene: TRBV6-5; J gene: TRBJ2-7; CDR3 protein: ASTQGAGGEQY
V gene: TRBV12-5; J gene: TRBJ2-1; CDR3 protein: ASGLGDLDRGYNEQF
V gene: TRBV28; J gene: TRBJ1-2; CDR3 protein: ASRDPQGRGYGYT
V gene: TRBV15; J gene: TRBJ2-2; CDR3 protein: ATSNRGLVAGELF
V gene: TRBV7-2; J gene: TRBJ2-7; CDR3 protein: ASSRPGAGFYEQY
V gene: TRBV28; J gene: TRBJ2-1; CDR3 protein: ASSQPGTGGSYNEQF
V gene: TRBV11-2; J gene: TRBJ2-7; CDR3 protein: ASSLLSYEQY
V gene: TRBV28; J gene: TRBJ1-4; CDR3 protein: ASSFSGVGTNEKLF